This T cell receptor beta chain was identified in a study of T cells in Graves' hyperthyroidism and ophthalmopathy. This CDR3 has 13 amino acids. Per the germline V gene, CDR1 is PRHDT and CDR2 is FYEKMQ (reference sequence). Trimming removed 5 bases from V and 9 bases from J; junction bases left unmatched: 5. Over 18 months, lack of ophthalmopathy progression marked Graves' hyperthyroidism as stable. The hyperthyroidism patients had all been newly diagnosed, and their disease duration was under 2 months. Their ages ranged from 18 to 65 years. Lactation, pregnancy, other autoimmune disease or uncontrolled infection excluded patients. This clonotype has ten or more counts. Authors of the study amplified TCR beta CDR3 regions from RNA transcripts. HTBI primers were used for first-round RT-PCR of the TCR CDR3. TCRdb redid the calling of the multiplex PCR reads with MiXCR, one entry per CDR3 protein. The sample gives 500,000 to 750,000 distinct CDR3 sequences, less than 20% of which show up once; around 7.8% is in the top ten.

This TCR was sampled from a woman in her twenties or thirties with Graves' hyperthyroidism. The sequenced material came from blood. This sequence joins TRBV13 and TRBJ2-1, with 9 bases matching TRBD2. The CDR3 spells CASSQGLAFEQFF. The CDR3 DNA sequence: TGTGCCAGCAGCCAAGGACTAGCGTTTGAGCAGTTCTTC. Full variable domain (rest looked up from reference TRBV13 and TRBJ2-1): AAGVIQSPRHLIKEKRETATLKCYPIPRHDTVYWYQQGPGQDPQFLISFYEKMQSDKGSIPDRFSAQQFSDYHSELNMSSLELGDSALYFCASSQGLAFEQFFGPGTRLTVL.